Listed below are T cell receptor beta chains from one sample, sequenced in a study of blood T cell repertoires in COVID-19. Measured with immunoSEQ multiplex PCR; TCRdb has only the in-frame clones, and not every one. The sample holds about 200,000 clones, 65% to 90% seen once. The specimen sequenced was peripheral blood. These receptor sequences come from a man older than 75 with acute or convalescent COVID-19. CDR3s include the opening cysteine and the closing phenylalanine or tryptophan. The D gene is left open where the match is weak. Only some rows state a clone size, as once, few, many or a class for expanded clones.

v_gene	abundance	d_gene	j_gene	CDR3nt	CDR3aa
TRBV18	.	TRBD1	TRBJ2-1	TGTGCCAGCTCACCCGGACAGGGAGGCTCCTACAATGAGCAGTTCTTC	CASSPGQGGSYNEQFF
TRBV5-1	.	TRBD2	TRBJ2-2	TGCGCCAGCAGTCTGGGACTAGCGGGACCTCGGGGCACCGGGGAGCTGTTTTTT	CASSLGLAGPRGTGELFF
TRBV10-1	.	.	TRBJ1-2	TGCGCCAGCAGTGAAGACTTAAACTATGGCTACACCTTC	CASSEDLNYGYTF
TRBV11-2	.	TRBD1	TRBJ2-3	TGTGCCAGCAGCTTAACGACAGGGGGGCGCACAGATACGCAGTATTTT	CASSLTTGGRTDTQYF
TRBV5-1	.	.	TRBJ2-5	TGCGCCAGCAGCTTGACGGTAGCCAAAGAGACCCAGTACTTC	CASSLTVAKETQYF
TRBV10-1	.	.	TRBJ1-5	TGCGCCAGCACCCCGGGGGGCGACATTTATAGCAATCAGCCCCAGCATTTT	CASTPGGDIYSNQPQHF
TRBV3-1/TRBV3-2	.	TRBD1	TRBJ1-5	TGTGCCAGCGGTCCGGGACAGGGGGCGAGTCAGCCCCAGCATTTT	CASGPGQGASQPQHF
TRBV2	.	TRBD1	TRBJ1-2	TGTGCCAGCAGGGGACAGATTTTTTATGGCTACACCTTC	CASRGQIFYGYTF
TRBV19	.	.	TRBJ2-1	TGTGCCAGTAGTATTCGGCGGCAGGGGGGCAATGAGCAGTTCTTC	CASSIRRQGGNEQFF
TRBV7-3	.	TRBD1	TRBJ1-2	TGTGCCAGCAGCCCGGACAGGGGCGCTACCTCCAACTATGGCTACACCTTC	CASSPDRGATSNYGYTF
TRBV6-5	.	TRBD1	TRBJ2-1	TGTGCCAGCAGTTACGCGGCAGGGGGAAGCAATGAGCAGTTCTTC	CASSYAAGGSNEQFF
TRBV4-2	.	TRBD2	TRBJ2-7	TGTGCCAGCAGCCAAGATCGGGGGACTAGCGGGAGATACGAGCAGTACTTC	CASSQDRGTSGRYEQYF
TRBV5-1	once	.	TRBJ2-7	TGCGCCAGCAGCTTGAGCACCACGACTATTCAGTACTTC	CASSLSTTTIQYF
TRBV7-9	.	TRBD1	TRBJ2-2	TGTGCCAGCAGCACAAAGCCCTTTGGGGCCGGGACAGGGGGCTCCGGGGAGCTGTTTTTT	CASSTKPFGAGTGGSGELFF
TRBV6-5	.	.	TRBJ1-5	TGTGCCAGCAGGTTTGCGGGGGAGGGCCAGCCCCAGCATTTT	CASRFAGEGQPQHF
TRBV5-1	.	TRBD1	TRBJ1-1	TGCGCCAGCAGCTGGACAGGGTCTAGGAACACTGAAGCTTTCTTT	CASSWTGSRNTEAFF
TRBV12-3/TRBV12-4	.	TRBD1	TRBJ2-1	TGTGCCAGCCTCGGGACAGGGACGAATGAGCAGTTCTTC	CASLGTGTNEQFF